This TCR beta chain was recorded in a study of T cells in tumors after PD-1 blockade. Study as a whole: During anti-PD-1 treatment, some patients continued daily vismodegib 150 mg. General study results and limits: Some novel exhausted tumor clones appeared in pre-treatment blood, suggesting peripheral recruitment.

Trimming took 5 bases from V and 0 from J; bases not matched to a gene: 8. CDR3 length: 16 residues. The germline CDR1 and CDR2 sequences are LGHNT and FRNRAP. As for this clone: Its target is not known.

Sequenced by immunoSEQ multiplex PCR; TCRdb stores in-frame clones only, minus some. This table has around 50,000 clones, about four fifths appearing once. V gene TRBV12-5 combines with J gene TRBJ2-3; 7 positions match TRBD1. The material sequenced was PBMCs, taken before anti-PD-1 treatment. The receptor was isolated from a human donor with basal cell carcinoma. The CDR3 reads CASGQDRDRSTDTQYF. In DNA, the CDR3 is TGTGCTAGTGGTCAAGACCGGGACAGAAGCACAGATACGCAGTATTTT.